Given below is one T cell receptor beta chain in context. Germline-derived CDR1 and CDR2 are LNHDA and SQIVND (reference sequence). The CDR3 totals 13 residues. V shed 6 bases and J 9 bases; nucleotides not matched to a gene: 1. The data stem from a study of T cell changes during pregnancy in multiple sclerosis. Here immunoSEQ multiplex PCR was the method, and the copy in TCRdb shows in-frame clones only, minus some. The table shows tens of thousands of clones, with roughly 92% occurring only once. This clonotype was obtained from a female donor with multiple sclerosis, enrolled in a pregnancy study. V is TRBV19 and J is TRBJ2-1, with 14 bases fitting TRBD2. The material was peripheral blood, obtained in the second trimester of pregnancy. CDR3 loop: CASRGLAGGEQFF. In DNA form, the CDR3 reads TGTGCCAGTAGAGGACTAGCGGGAGGTGAGCAGTTCTTC.